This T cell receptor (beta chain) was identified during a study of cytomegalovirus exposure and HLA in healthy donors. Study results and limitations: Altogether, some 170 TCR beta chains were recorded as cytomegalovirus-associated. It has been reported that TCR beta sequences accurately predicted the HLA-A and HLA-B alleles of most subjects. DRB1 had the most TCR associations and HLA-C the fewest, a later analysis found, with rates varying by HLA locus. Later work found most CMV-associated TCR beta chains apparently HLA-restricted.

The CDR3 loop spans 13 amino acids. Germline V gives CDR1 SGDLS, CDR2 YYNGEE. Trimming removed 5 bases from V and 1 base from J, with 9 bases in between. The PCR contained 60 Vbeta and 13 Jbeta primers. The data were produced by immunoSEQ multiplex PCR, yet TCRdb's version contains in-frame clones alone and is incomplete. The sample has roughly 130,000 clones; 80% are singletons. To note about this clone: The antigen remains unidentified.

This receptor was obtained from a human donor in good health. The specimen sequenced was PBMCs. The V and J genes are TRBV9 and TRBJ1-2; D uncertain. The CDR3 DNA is TGTGCCAGCAGACCTGACAATAACTATGGCTACACCTTC. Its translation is CASRPDNNYGYTF.